The sequence of this T cell receptor beta chain was determined in a study of T cell repertoires in cytomegalovirus infection. Whole-study context: The public TCR beta signatures pointed to both CMV infection and matching HLA type.

TCRdb reprocessed the reads with MiXCR, giving one entry per CDR3 protein. Among 200,000 to 250,000 distinct CDR3 sequences listed, roughly 20% were seen once. This clonotype was recorded at least ten times. Trimming at V came to 4 bases and at J to 8 bases, leaving 11 bases not matched to a gene. CDR3 length equals 15 residues. The germline V gene encodes CDR1 SEHNR and CDR2 FQNEAQ (reference sequence). The sequencing sample was made of CD8+ T cells from PBMCs. The sequence came from a human donor in good health (CMV status not recorded). Some clones in this sample may be carry-over from other donors' samples. The chain is built from TRBV7-9 and TRBJ2-1, with 7 bases aligning to TRBD1. As DNA, the CDR3 is TGTGCCAGCAGCTCGACAGGGACCTACATCTATGAGCAGTTCTTC. Translated: CASSSTGTYIYEQFF.